A single sample is the source of the 32 T cell receptor beta chains below, sequenced in a study of CD8+ T cells in alopecia areata. Once RNA had been extracted, it was reverse transcribed into cDNA to act as the sequencing template. Here immunoSEQ multiplex PCR was the method, and the copy in TCRdb shows in-frame clones only, minus some. The sample lists 150,000 to 200,000 clones; 59% were seen once. The sequenced sample was CD4+ T cells sorted from blood, obtained at week 0. The receptors originated from a human donor with alopecia areata.

V and J are TRBV4-2 and TRBJ2-7; D call uncertain. The CDR3 runs to 16 residues. From germline, CDR1 is LGHNA and CDR2 YNFKEQ. V was pared by 0 bases and J by 2 bases, with 14 bases between. CDR3 sequence: CASSQESRVEAYEQYF. The CDR3 DNA follows: TGTGCCAGCAGCCAAGAGTCCCGGGTTGAAGCCTACGAGCAGTACTTC.

The chain combines TRBV4-2 with TRBJ2-7; 7 bases are shared with TRBD2. Trimming removed 1 base from V and 2 bases from J; junction bases left unmatched: 5. The length of the CDR3 is 15 residues. Per germline, CDR1 LGHNA and CDR2 YNFKEQ. The CDR3 DNA reads TGTGCCAGCAGCCAAGTGGTCGGGGGGACCTACGAGCAGTACTTC. The encoded protein is CASSQVVGGTYEQYF.

The V and J genes are TRBV29-1 and TRBJ1-2; D gene ambiguous. Germline V lookup: CDR1 SQVTM, CDR2 ANQGSEA. The CDR3 spans 16 residues. The V gene lost 5 bases and the J gene lost 4 bases, with 23 bases spanning the gap. The CDR3 nucleotides are TGCAGCGTTCCCCCTTGGTCTGGGGAGTTGGCCTATGGCTACACCTTC. Its protein is CSVPPWSGELAYGYTF.

This clone has only a few counts. The chain couples TRBV27 to TRBJ2-7; the D call may be TRBD1 or TRBD2 (6 bases each). Germline V gene data show CDR1 as MNHEY and CDR2 as SMNVEV (reference sequence). V was cut by 4 bases and J by 3 bases, with 10 bases left in between. The CDR3 is made up of 13 amino acids. CDR3 region: CASSWGALYEQYF. The DNA for the CDR3 is TGTGCCAGCAGTTGGGGGGCTCTCTACGAGCAGTACTTC.

The V and J genes are TRBV5-1 and TRBJ2-5; no clear D gene. This CDR3 has 15 amino acids. Trimming stripped 2 bases from V and 0 bases from J, with 11 bases between. Germline values: CDR1 SGHRS, CDR2 YFSETQ. CDR3 sequence (DNA): TGCGCCAGCAGCTTTCAGAATATACACCAAGAGACCCAGTACTTC. Translation: CASSFQNIHQETQYF. The whole variable domain, remainder taken from reference TRBV5-1 and TRBJ2-5, is KAGVTQTPRYLIKTRGQQVTLSCSPISGHRSVSWYQQTPGQGLQFLFEYFSETQRNKGNFPGRFSGRQFSNSRSEMNVSTLELGDSALYLCASSFQNIHQETQYFGPGTRLLVL.

The V gene is TRBV30, the J gene TRBJ2-6; tentative D call: TRBD1 (6 bases). Trimming pared 1 base from V and 2 bases from J, leaving 6 bases between. The germline CDR1 and CDR2 sequences are GTSNPN and SVGIG (reference sequence). This CDR3 contains 14 residues. For the CDR3, the DNA is TGTGCCTGGAGTGGGACAGCTGGGGCCAACGTCCTGACTTTC. Translated, it gives CAWSGTAGANVLTF.

The rearrangement joins TRBV30 to TRBJ1-6, with TRBD1 as a possible D gene (5 bases). This CDR3 has 13 amino acids. Trimming cost V 1 base and J 11 bases, with 12 bases left between them. Germline V gene lookup returns CDR1 GTSNPN and CDR2 SVGIG (reference sequence). CDR3 DNA: TGTGCCTGGAGTGGCCAGGGTAGGACACCCCTCCACTTT. Its translation is CAWSGQGRTPLHF.

This clone was counted a few times. The chain links TRBV9 to TRBJ1-1; D gene uncertain. Germline loops: CDR1 SGDLS, CDR2 YYNGEE. This CDR3 comprises 13 residues. Trimming took off 2 bases at V and 5 bases at J, with 10 bases between the two ends. In DNA form, the CDR3 reads TGTGCCAGCAGCGTCTCGATTAGGACTGAAGCTTTCTTT. Its translation is CASSVSIRTEAFF. The whole variable domain, filled in from reference TRBV9 and TRBJ1-1, reads DSGVTQTPKHLITATGQRVTLRCSPRSGDLSVYWYQQSLDQGLQFLIQYYNGEERAKGNILERFSAQQFPDLHSELNLSSLELGDSALYFCASSVSIRTEAFFGQGTRLTVV.

V is TRBV18 and J is TRBJ1-5; D ambiguous. The CDR3 is 13 amino acids. V lost 2 bases and J lost 5, with 7 bases in between. The germline V gene encodes CDR1 KGHSH and CDR2 LQKENI. DNA for the CDR3: TGTGCCAGCTCACCAGGGCAGGATCAGCCCCAGCATTTT. It is translated as CASSPGQDQPQHF.

This sequence joins TRBV4-1 and TRBJ2-3; D gene ambiguous. This CDR3 is built from 12 residues. V lost 1 base to trimming and J lost 5 bases, with 4 bases between them. Germline CDR1 reads MGHRA; CDR2 reads YSYEKL. Written as DNA, the CDR3 is TGCGCCAGCAGCCAAGTCCTAGATACGCAGTATTTT. Protein product: CASSQVLDTQYF.

The CDR3 is CAPAGGAGANVLTF. In nucleotides, the CDR3 is TGTGCGCCGGCGGGGGGGGCCGGGGCCAACGTCCTGACTTTC. The rearrangement joins TRBV30 to TRBJ2-6, with 9 bases that match TRBD2. The CDR3 extends over 14 amino acids. Germline CDR1 is GTSNPN and CDR2 is SVGIG (reference sequence).

In DNA form, the CDR3 reads TGTGCCTGGAGTGTAACTAGCGGGGGGGCAGATACGCAGTATTTT. Translating it yields CAWSVTSGGADTQYF. V usage is TRBV30 and J usage is TRBJ2-3; TRBD2 matches 13 bases. The CDR3 is 15 residues long. The V gene's germline CDR1 is GTSNPN and CDR2 SVGIG (reference sequence). Trimming took 0 bases from V and 4 from J; bases not matched to a gene: 1.

The chain has TRBV15 and TRBJ1-2; D not resolved. Per the germline V gene, CDR1 is LNHNV and CDR2 is YYDKDF (reference sequence). V gave up 5 bases and J gave up 9 bases, with 16 bases separating them. The CDR3 is made up of 13 amino acids. The CDR3 DNA reads as TGTGCCACCAGCGTAATACCCCAATCGAGCTACACCTTC. This sequence encodes CATSVIPQSSYTF. The variable domain in full, completed from reference TRBV15 and TRBJ1-2, reads DAMVIQNPRYQVTQFGKPVTLSCSQTLNHNVMYWYQQKSSQAPKLLFHYYDKDFNNEADTPDNFQSRRPNTSFCFLDIRSPGLGDTAMYLCATSVIPQSSYTFGSGTRLTVV.

The chain joins TRBV2 to TRBJ2-7, with TRBD1 matching over 8 bases. V lost 7 bases, J lost 7 bases, and 12 bases stayed unmatched. The CDR3 runs 14 residues. Germline CDR1 and CDR2: SNHLY and FYNNEI. The CDR3 coding sequence is TGTGCCAGCACCGTCAGGGGGCTTTCGGGAGAGCAGTACTTC. It is translated as CASTVRGLSGEQYF.

The rearrangement links TRBV5-6 to TRBJ2-7, with a tentative D call TRBD1 (5 bases). V gave up 2 bases and J gave up 1 base, with 10 bases separating them. CDR3 length: 14 amino acids. Germline CDR1 is SGHDT and CDR2 is YYEEEE. The CDR3 region has the DNA TGTGCCAGCAGCTTCACAGGTTTATCCTACGAGCAGTACTTC. This gives the protein CASSFTGLSYEQYF.

This clone occurred a few times. The V gene is TRBV4-2, the J gene TRBJ2-5; maybe TRBD1 (5 bases). The germline gives CDR1 LGHNA, CDR2 YNFKEQ. V dropped 2 bases and J dropped 3 bases, with 13 bases sitting between them. There are 15 residues in the CDR3. In nucleotides, the CDR3 is TGTGCCAGCAGCCAACCAGACAGAGATGAAGAGACCCAGTACTTC. Its translation is CASSQPDRDEETQYF.

DNA of the CDR3: TGCGCCAGCAGCCGACAGGGAATAAACACAGATACGCAGTATTTT. This gives the protein CASSRQGINTDTQYF. J is TRBJ2-3 and V is TRBV5-1; 7 bases fit TRBD1. Germline loops: CDR1 SGHRS, CDR2 YFSETQ. V dropped 4 bases and J dropped 2; count of bases not matched to a gene: 7. CDR3 length equals 15 residues.

The V and J genes are TRBV2 and TRBJ1-6, with D perhaps TRBD1 (5 bases). Trimming pared 5 bases from V and 5 bases from J, leaving 16 bases between. The CDR3 has 16 amino acids. The germline V gene has CDR1 SNHLY and CDR2 FYNNEI. CDR3 sequence reads: CASSTRDGRNNSPLHF. The DNA for the CDR3 is TGTGCCAGCAGTACACGGGACGGAAGGAATAATTCACCCCTCCACTTT. Using reference TRBV2 and TRBJ1-6 for the parts outside the CDR3, the full variable domain is EPEVTQTPSHQVTQMGQEVILRCVPISNHLYFYWYRQILGQKVEFLVSFYNNEISEKSEIFDDQFSVERPDGSNFTLKIRSTKLEDSAMYFCASSTRDGRNNSPLHFGNGTRLTVT.

This clone has more than one count but fewer than ten. The chain is built from TRBV6-1 and TRBJ2-5, with unresolved D. Trimming removed 1 base from V and 5 bases from J, with 8 bases in between. The CDR3 length is 13 residues. CDR1 and CDR2 (germline): MNHNS, SASEGT. In nucleotides, the CDR3 is TGTGCCAGCAGTGAAGTCTGGGCCGAGACCCAGTACTTC. This codes for CASSEVWAETQYF.

J is TRBJ2-7 and V is TRBV18; 7 bases line up with TRBD1. The CDR3 covers 14 residues. V gave up 0 bases and J gave up 5 bases; unmatched junction bases: 4. The V gene's germline CDR1 is KGHSH and CDR2 LQKENI. The CDR3 nucleotides are TGTGCCAGCTCACCACCTGACAGGGTCAACGAGCAGTACTTC. This gives the protein CASSPPDRVNEQYF.

V is TRBV10-3 and J is TRBJ1-1; no reliable D call. The CDR3 has 12 residues. Trimming stripped 2 bases from V and 8 bases from J, with 9 bases between. Germline CDR1 and CDR2: ENHRY and SYGVKD. CDR3: CAISESHSEAFF. CDR3 coding DNA: TGTGCCATCAGTGAGAGTCACTCCGAAGCTTTCTTT.

The chain combines TRBV15 with TRBJ2-7; D may be TRBD1 (5 bases). Trimming pared 1 base from V and 0 bases from J, leaving 7 bases between. The CDR3 is 14 residues long. In germline, CDR1 is LNHNV, CDR2 YYDKDF (reference sequence). In DNA, the CDR3 is TGTGCCACCAGCAGAGTTACAGGCTCCTACGAGCAGTACTTC. Amino acid sequence: CATSRVTGSYEQYF.

V gene TRBV20-1 combines with J gene TRBJ2-3; D remains unclear. This CDR3 has 10 amino acids. In germline, CDR1 is DFQATT, CDR2 SNEGSKA (reference sequence). The V and J ends lost 6 bases and 2 bases respectively, with 3 bases between them. This CDR3 reads CSANTDTQYF. Here the CDR3 DNA reads TGCAGTGCCAACACAGATACGCAGTATTTT.

The rearrangement uses TRBV5-4 and TRBJ2-5, with a weak D call TRBD1 (6 bases). The germline V gene encodes CDR1 SGHNT and CDR2 YYREEE (reference sequence). The V gene lost 3 bases and the J gene lost 4 bases, with 19 bases spanning the gap. This CDR3 is 16 amino acids long. This CDR3 reads CASSSQGTSGPETQYF. DNA for the CDR3: TGTGCCAGCAGCTCGCAAGGGACATCTGGCCCAGAGACCCAGTACTTC.

The rearrangement links TRBV4-2 to TRBJ2-7; D is perhaps TRBD2 (5 bases). The V end was cut by 2 bases, the J end by 1 base, with 12 bases between. The CDR3 contains 15 residues. The germline gives CDR1 LGHNA, CDR2 YNFKEQ. CDR3: CASSQSGRGSYEQYF. The CDR3 DNA follows: TGTGCCAGCAGCCAATCCGGACGGGGTTCCTACGAGCAGTACTTC.

The chain combines TRBV29-1 with TRBJ1-1; a possible D gene is TRBD1 (5 bases). With 4 bases removed from V and 4 bases from J, the gap between germline ends came to 10 bases. Germline V lookup: CDR1 SQVTM, CDR2 ANQGSEA. This CDR3 region has 12 residues. CDR3: CSVGGAGTEAFF. CDR3 nucleotides: TGCAGCGTTGGAGGGGCCGGCACTGAAGCTTTCTTT.

This clone has more than one count but fewer than ten. This chain joins TRBV10-3 and TRBJ2-7; D possibly corresponds to TRBD1 (6 bases). CDR1 and CDR2 from the germline V gene are ENHRY and SYGVKD. With 2 bases removed from V and 6 bases from J, the gap between germline ends came to 20 bases. This CDR3 has 16 amino acids. The CDR3 region has the DNA TGTGCCATCAGTGAGAGGCAGACAGGCGCTAGGGGCGAGCAGTACTTC. This sequence encodes CAISERQTGARGEQYF.

The chain joins TRBV5-1 to TRBJ2-7; a weak D match, TRBD2 (6 bases). Germline V gene lookup returns CDR1 SGHRS and CDR2 YFSETQ. Trimming cost V 4 bases and J 2 bases, with 13 bases left between them. This CDR3 has 14 amino acids. CDR3: CASSRGLETYEQYF. The CDR3 DNA sequence: TGCGCCAGCAGCAGGGGACTCGAGACCTACGAGCAGTACTTC.

A word on this clone: The same CDR3 can be traced to other DNA sequences in this sample. This chain uses TRBV30 with TRBJ1-2, with D unclear. The ends were cut back, 3 bases at V and 5 bases at J, with 10 bases in the middle. The V gene's germline CDR1 is GTSNPN and CDR2 SVGIG (reference sequence). The CDR3 has 12 amino acids. The CDR3 loop reads CAWSASGYGYTF. In DNA, the CDR3 is TGTGCCTGGAGCGCATCAGGTTATGGCTACACCTTC.

This clone was counted a few times. The genes are TRBV29-1 and TRBJ2-7; either TRBD1 or TRBD2 may fit D (5 bases each). Germline CDR1 is SQVTM and CDR2 is ANQGSEA. CDR3 length: 14 amino acids. V was clipped by 0 bases and J by 6 bases, with 15 bases between them. The CDR3, as DNA: TGCAGCGTTGAAGAGTTTGCCAGGGACGGCGAGCAGTACTTC. It yields the protein CSVEEFARDGEQYF.

CDR3 sequence: CASSLSGRMNTEAFF. DNA for the CDR3: TGTGCCAGCAGCTTATCCGGGCGCATGAACACTGAAGCTTTCTTT. The V and J genes are TRBV5-4 and TRBJ1-1, with D unclear. The CDR3 covers 15 residues. Between the trimmed V and J ends, which lost 2 bases and 0 bases, there was a span of 11 bases. CDR1 SGHNT and CDR2 YYREEE come from the germline V gene (reference sequence).

V gene TRBV5-6 combines with J gene TRBJ1-1; D unclear. The V gene's germline CDR1 is SGHDT and CDR2 YYEEEE. Trimming stripped 0 bases from V and 3 bases from J, with 15 bases between. The CDR3 length is 16 residues. CDR3 region: CASSLASVYGDTEAFF. Written as DNA, the CDR3 is TGTGCCAGCAGCTTGGCCTCGGTTTATGGCGACACTGAAGCTTTCTTT.